This T cell receptor (beta chain) stems from a study of T cell clonality in common variable immunodeficiency. Findings of the study overall: CVID subjects showed higher TCRbeta clonality than healthy controls. Repertoire-complication correlations in CVID were limited by patient heterogeneity.

The V gene end was trimmed by 2 bases and the J gene end by 1 base; junction bases not matched to a gene: 1. The CDR3 is made up of 14 amino acids. The germline V gene has CDR1 SGHDT and CDR2 YYEEEE. This clone has a count of ten or more. Its antigen is as yet unknown. The missing CDR3 end, 3 residues past where the read stops, is filled in from the germline J gene. Profiling relied on immunoSEQ multiplex PCR, and the TCRdb table lists in-frame clones only, not all of them. The sample was found to contain roughly 60,000 clones, and every one recurs. The TCR sequence derives from a person aged 18 to 75 in good health. V usage is TRBV5-6 and J usage is TRBJ2-3; 7 bases are shared with TRBD2. The sequenced material came from peripheral blood mononuclear cells. The part of the CDR3 DNA that was read is TGTGCCAGCAGCTTTGGACTAGGCACAGATACG. Residues: CASSFGLGTDT. The CDR3 in full is CASSFGLGTDTQYF.